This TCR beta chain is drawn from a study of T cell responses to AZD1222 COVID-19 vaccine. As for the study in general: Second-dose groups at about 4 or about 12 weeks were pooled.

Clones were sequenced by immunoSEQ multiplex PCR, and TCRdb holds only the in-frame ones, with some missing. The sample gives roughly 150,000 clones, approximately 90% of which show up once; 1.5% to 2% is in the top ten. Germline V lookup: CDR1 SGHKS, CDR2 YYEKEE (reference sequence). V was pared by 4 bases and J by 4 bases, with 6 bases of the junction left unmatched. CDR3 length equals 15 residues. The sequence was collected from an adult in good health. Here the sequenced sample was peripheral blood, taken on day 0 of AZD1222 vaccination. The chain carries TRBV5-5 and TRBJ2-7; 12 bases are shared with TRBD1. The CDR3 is CASSVPGQGAYEQYF. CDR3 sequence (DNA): TGTGCCAGCAGCGTGCCGGGACAGGGGGCTTACGAGCAGTACTTC.